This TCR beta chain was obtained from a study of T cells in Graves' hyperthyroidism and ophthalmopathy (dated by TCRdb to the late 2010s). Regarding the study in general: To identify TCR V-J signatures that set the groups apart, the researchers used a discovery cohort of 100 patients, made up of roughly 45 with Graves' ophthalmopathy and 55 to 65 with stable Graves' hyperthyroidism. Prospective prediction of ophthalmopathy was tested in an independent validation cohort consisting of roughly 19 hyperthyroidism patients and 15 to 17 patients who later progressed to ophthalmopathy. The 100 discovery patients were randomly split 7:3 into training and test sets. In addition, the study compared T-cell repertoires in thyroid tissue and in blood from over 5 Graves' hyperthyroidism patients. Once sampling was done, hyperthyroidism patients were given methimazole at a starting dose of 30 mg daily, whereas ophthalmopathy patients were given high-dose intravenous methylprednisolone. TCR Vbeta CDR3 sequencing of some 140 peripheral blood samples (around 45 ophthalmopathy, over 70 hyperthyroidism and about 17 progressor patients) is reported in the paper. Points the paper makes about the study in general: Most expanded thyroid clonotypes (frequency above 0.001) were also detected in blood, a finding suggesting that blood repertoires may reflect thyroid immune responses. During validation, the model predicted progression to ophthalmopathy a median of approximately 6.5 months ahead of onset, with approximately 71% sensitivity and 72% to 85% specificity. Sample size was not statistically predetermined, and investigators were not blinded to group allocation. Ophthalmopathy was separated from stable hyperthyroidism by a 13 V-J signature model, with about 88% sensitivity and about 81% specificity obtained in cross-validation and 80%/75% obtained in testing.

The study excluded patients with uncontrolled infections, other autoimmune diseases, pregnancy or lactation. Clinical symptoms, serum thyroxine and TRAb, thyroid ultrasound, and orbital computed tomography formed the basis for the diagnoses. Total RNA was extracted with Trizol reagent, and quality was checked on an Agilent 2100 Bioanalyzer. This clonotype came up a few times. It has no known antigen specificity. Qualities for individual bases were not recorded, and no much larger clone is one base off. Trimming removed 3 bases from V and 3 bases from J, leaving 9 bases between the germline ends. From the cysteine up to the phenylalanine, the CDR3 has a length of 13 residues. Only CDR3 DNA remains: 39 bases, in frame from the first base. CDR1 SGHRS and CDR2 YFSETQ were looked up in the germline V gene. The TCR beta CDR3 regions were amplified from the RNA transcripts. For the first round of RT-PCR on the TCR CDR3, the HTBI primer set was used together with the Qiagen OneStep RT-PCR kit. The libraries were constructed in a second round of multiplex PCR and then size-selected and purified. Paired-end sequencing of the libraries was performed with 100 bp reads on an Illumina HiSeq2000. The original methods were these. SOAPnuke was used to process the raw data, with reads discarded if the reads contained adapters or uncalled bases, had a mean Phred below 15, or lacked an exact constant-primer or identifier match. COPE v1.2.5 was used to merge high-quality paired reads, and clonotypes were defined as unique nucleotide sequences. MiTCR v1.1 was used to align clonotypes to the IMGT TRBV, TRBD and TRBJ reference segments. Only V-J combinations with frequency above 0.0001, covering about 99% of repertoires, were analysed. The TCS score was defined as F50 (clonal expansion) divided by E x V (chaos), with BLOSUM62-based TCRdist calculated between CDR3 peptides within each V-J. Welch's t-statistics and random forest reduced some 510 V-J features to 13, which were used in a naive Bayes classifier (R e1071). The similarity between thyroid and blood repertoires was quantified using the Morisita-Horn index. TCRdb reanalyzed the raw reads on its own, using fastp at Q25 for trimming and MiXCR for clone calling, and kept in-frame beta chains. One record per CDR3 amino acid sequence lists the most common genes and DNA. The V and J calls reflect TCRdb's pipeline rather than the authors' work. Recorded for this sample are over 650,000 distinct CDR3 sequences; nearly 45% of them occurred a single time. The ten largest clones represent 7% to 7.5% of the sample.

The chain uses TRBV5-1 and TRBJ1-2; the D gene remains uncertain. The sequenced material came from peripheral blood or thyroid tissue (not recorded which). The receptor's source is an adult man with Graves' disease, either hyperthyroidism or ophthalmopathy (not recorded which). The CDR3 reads CASSSPPDYGYTF. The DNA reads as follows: TGCGCCAGCAGCTCCCCCCCCGACTATGGCTACACCTTC.